The clone carrying this T cell receptor beta chain was recorded only once. Per the original methods: From reference gene primer amplification, estimates of nucleated cell counts were derived. Data came from immunoSEQ multiplex PCR; TCRdb stores just in-frame clones and leaves some out. V and J calls and clone size are copied from that table; D and trimming were computed from the DNA. This repertoire shows about 280,000 clones, 88% found once; its top ten account for about 9.8%. These data come from a study of blood T cell repertoires in COVID-19. Study as a whole: Collection of acute and convalescent COVID-19 samples took place in the United States, Italy and Spain. Sample material is recorded as cDNA or gDNA derived from T cells, B-cell-depleted T cells, or PBMCs.

This CDR3 is built from 15 residues. Germline values: CDR1 SNHLY, CDR2 FYNNEI. V lost 9 bases, J lost 2 bases, and 11 bases stayed unmatched. The sequencing input was peripheral blood. This TCR was sampled from a man between 18 and 35 years old with active or convalescent COVID-19. The chain carries TRBV2 and TRBJ2-5, with 8 bases matching TRBD2. CDR3 protein: CASQPLAGSQETQYF. The CDR3, as DNA: TGTGCCAGTCAACCATTAGCGGGGAGTCAAGAGACCCAGTACTTC.